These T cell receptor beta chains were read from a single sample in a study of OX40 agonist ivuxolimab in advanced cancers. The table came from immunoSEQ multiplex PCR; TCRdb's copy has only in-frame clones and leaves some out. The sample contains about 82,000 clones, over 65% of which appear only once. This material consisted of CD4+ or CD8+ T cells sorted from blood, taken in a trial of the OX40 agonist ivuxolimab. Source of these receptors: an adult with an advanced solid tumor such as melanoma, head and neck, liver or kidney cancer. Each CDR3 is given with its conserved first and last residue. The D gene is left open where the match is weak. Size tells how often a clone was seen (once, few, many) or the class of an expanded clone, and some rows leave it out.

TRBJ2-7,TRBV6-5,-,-,CAISGDRRFSYEQYF,TGTGCCATCAGTGGGGACCGTAGGTTCTCCTACGAGCAGTACTTC
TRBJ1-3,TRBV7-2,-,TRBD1,CASSLAGTASGNTIYF,TGTGCCAGCAGCTTAGCCGGGACAGCCTCTGGAAACACCATATATTTT
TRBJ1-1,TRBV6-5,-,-,CASRPDTWNTEAFF,TGTGCCAGCAGACCGGACACCTGGAACACTGAAGCTTTCTTT
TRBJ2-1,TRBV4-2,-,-,CASSQGDGGVYNEQFF,TGTGCCAGCAGCCAAGGGGACGGGGGTGTCTACAATGAGCAGTTCTTC
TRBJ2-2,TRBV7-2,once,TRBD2,CASSLRPAGGPGELFF,TGTGCCAGCAGCTTAAGGCCAGCGGGGGGCCCCGGGGAGCTGTTTTTT
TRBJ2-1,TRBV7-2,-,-,CASSPTRQNNEQFF,TGTGCCAGCAGCCCTACTAGACAGAACAATGAGCAGTTCTTC
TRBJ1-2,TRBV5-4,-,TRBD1,CASSPGQGAKGYTF,TGTGCCAGCAGCCCGGGACAGGGGGCAAAGGGCTACACCTTC
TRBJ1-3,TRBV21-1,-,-,CASSKLGNTIYF,TGTGCCAGCAGCAAATTAGGAAACACCATATATTTT
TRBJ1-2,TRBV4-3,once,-,CASSQDFNVLGYTF,TGCGCCAGCAGCCAAGATTTTAACGTGCTTGGCTACACCTTC
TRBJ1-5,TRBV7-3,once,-,CASSLGARQPQHF,TGTGCCAGCAGCTTGGGGGCCCGGCAGCCCCAGCATTTT
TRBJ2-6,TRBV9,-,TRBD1,CASSPRTGTGANVLTF,TGTGCCAGCAGCCCCCGGACAGGGACTGGGGCCAACGTCCTGACTTTC
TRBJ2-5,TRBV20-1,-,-,CSAATLETQYF,TGCAGTGCGGCCACGCTGGAGACCCAGTACTTC
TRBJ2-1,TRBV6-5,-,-,CASSYSSANNEQFF,TGTGCCAGCAGTTACTCGTCTGCCAACAATGAGCAGTTCTTC
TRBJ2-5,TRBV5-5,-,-,CASSRRGMEETQYF,TGTGCCAGCAGCCGTCGGGGAATGGAGGAGACCCAGTACTTC
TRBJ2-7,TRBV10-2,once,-,CASTATGSYEQYF,TGCGCCAGCACTGCGACAGGCTCCTACGAGCAGTACTTC
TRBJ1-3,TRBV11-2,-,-,CASSSRGVAGNTIYF,TGTGCCAGCAGTAGCAGGGGCGTAGCGGGAAACACCATATATTTT
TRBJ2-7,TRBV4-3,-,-,CASSQSRVYEQYF,TGCGCCAGCAGCCAATCCAGGGTTTACGAGCAGTACTTC
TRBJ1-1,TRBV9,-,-,CASSAVGTEAFF,TGTGCCAGCAGCGCCGTAGGGACTGAAGCTTTCTTT
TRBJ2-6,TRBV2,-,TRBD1,CASSESGTGISGANVLTF,TGTGCCAGCAGTGAATCTGGGACAGGCATTTCTGGGGCCAACGTCCTGACTTTC
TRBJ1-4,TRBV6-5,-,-,CASAGGTNEKLFF,TGTGCCAGCGCCGGAGGAACTAATGAAAAACTGTTTTTT
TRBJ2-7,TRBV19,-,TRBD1,CASSARTGGFYEQYF,TGTGCCAGTAGCGCCCGGACAGGGGGGTTCTACGAGCAGTACTTC
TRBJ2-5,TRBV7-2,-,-,CASTQGVPQETQYF,TGTGCCAGCACCCAAGGGGTCCCCCAAGAGACCCAGTACTTC
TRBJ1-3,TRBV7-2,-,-,CASSSREGGSGNTIYF,TGTGCCAGCAGCTCCCGCGAAGGAGGATCTGGAAACACCATATATTTT
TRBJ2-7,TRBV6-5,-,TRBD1,CASSYPTGDTSYEQYF,TGTGCCAGCAGTTACCCGACAGGGGACACCTCCTACGAGCAGTACTTC
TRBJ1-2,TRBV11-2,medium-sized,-,CASSLVLGGRFYGYTF,TGTGCCAGCAGCTTAGTGCTCGGGGGCAGGTTCTATGGCTACACCTTC
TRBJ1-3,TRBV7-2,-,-,CASSPSGSAGNTIYF,TGTGCCAGCAGCCCCTCTGGGTCGGCTGGAAACACCATATATTTT
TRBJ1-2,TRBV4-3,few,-,CASSQAPWGSNYGYTF,TGCGCCAGCAGCCAAGCTCCATGGGGCTCCAACTATGGCTACACCTTC
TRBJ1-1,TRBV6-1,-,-,CASSHRENTEAFF,TGTGCCAGCAGCCACAGGGAGAACACTGAAGCTTTCTTT
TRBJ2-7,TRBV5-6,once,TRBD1,CASSQGAKQYF,TGTGCCAGCAGTCAGGGGGCTAAGCAGTACTTC
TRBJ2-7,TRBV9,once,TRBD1,CASSEAGTGLYEQYF,TGTGCCAGCAGCGAGGCCGGGACAGGGTTATACGAGCAGTACTTC
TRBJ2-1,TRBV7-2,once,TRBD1,CASSRQQGAGRNEQFF,TGTGCCAGCAGCAGACAACAGGGGGCAGGACGCAATGAGCAGTTCTTC
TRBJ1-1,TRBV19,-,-,CASSMSAANTEAFF,TGTGCCAGTAGTATGTCGGCGGCGAACACTGAAGCTTTCTTT
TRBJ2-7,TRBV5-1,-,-,CASRTSPPNYEQYF,TGCGCCAGCAGAACATCCCCGCCCAACTACGAGCAGTACTTC
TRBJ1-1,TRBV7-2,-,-,CASSIIVMNTEAFF,TGTGCCAGCAGCATTATAGTCATGAACACTGAAGCTTTCTTT
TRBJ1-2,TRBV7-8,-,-,CASSLVIRGTSNYGYTF,TGTGCCAGCAGCTTAGTTATTCGCGGGACATCTAACTATGGCTACACCTTC
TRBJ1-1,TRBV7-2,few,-,CASSPTRLNTEAFF,TGTGCCAGCAGCCCGACCAGGCTTAACACTGAAGCTTTCTTT
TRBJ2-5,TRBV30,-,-,CAWIDARDFETQYF,TGTGCCTGGATAGACGCGAGGGATTTCGAGACCCAGTACTTC
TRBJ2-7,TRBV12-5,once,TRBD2,CASGLGLAGGPEQYF,TGTGCTAGTGGTTTGGGACTAGCGGGGGGGCCCGAGCAGTACTTC
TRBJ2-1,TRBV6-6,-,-,CASRGSLLDEQFF,TGTGCCTCCAGGGGCTCTCTTCTCGATGAGCAGTTCTTC
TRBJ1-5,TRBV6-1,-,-,CASSTGYSNQPQHF,TGTGCCAGCAGTACAGGGTATAGCAATCAGCCCCAGCATTTT
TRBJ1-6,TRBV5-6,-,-,CASSYPGGNSPLHF,TGTGCCAGCAGCTATCCGGGGGGCAATTCACCCCTCCACTTT
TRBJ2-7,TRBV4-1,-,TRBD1,CASSPGQGAYEQYF,TGCGCCAGCAGCCCAGGACAGGGGGCCTACGAGCAGTACTTC
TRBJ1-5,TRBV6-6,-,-,CASTTTNQPQHF,TGTGCCAGCACCACCACTAACCAGCCCCAGCATTTT
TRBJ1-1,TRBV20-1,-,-,CSARQDTEAFF,TGCAGTGCTAGACAGGACACTGAAGCTTTCTTT
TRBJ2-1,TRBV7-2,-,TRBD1,CASSPPRGTGTYNEQFF,TGTGCCAGCAGCCCCCCGAGAGGGACAGGGACCTACAATGAGCAGTTCTTC
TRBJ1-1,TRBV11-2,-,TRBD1,CASTPGQGNTEAFF,TGTGCCAGCACCCCGGGACAGGGGAATACTGAAGCTTTCTTT
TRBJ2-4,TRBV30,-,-,CAWRRANIQYF,TGTGCCTGGAGAAGGGCTAACATTCAGTACTTC
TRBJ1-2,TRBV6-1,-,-,CASSEAATANYGYTF,TGTGCCAGCAGTGAAGCTGCGACAGCTAACTATGGCTACACCTTC
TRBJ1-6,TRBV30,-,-,CAWTNGGYNSPLHF,TGTGCCTGGACCAACGGGGGGTATAATTCACCCCTCCACTTT